The entry below describes one T cell receptor beta chain. The antigen is unknown. This sample is drawn from a study of CD4 T cells in relation to SARS-CoV-2 and coronaviruses. Study-wide findings and caveats: SARS-CoV-2-driven expansion was significantly weaker in crossreactive than monoreactive clones. About 64% of donors had memory CD4+ clonotypes crossrecognizing SARS-CoV-2 and common cold coronavirus spike.

This CDR3 is built from 12 residues. The V gene lost 0 bases and the J gene lost 6 bases, with 3 bases spanning the gap. Unexposed donor CD4+ T cells date from about 2011-2018, before the COVID-19 pandemic. Isolation of CD4+ T cells took place after about 10 days in culture. Unexposed-donor CD4+ T cells were probed with SARS-CoV-2 S/N and four cold-coronavirus spikes, cells permitting. Assay used: immunoSEQ multiplex PCR; TCRdb lists only in-frame clones, some missing. Here the sample spans some 22,000 clones, about 80% being singletons. V is TRBV23-1 and J is TRBJ1-5; D gene uncertain. TRBV23-1 is an open reading frame whose function is uncertain. The clonotype originates from a human donor in good health. Material: CD4+ T cells from PBMCs, cultured in vitro. The DNA for the CDR3 is TGCGCCAGCAGTCAATCGCCTCAGCCCCAGCATTTT. Protein product: CASSQSPQPQHF.